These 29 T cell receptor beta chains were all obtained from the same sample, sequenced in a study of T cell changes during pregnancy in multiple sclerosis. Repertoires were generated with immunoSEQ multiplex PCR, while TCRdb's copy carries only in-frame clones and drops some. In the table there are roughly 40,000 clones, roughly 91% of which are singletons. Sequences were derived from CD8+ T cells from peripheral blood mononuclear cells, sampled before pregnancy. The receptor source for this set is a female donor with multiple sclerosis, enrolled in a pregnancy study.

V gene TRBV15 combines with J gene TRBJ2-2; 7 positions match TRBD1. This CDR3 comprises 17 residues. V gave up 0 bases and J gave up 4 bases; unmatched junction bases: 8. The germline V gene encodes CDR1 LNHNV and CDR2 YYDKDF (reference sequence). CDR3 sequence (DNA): TGTGCCACCAGCAGAGATCGAACAGGGGCGGCCACCGGGGAGCTGTTTTTT. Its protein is CATSRDRTGAATGELFF.

CDR3 residues: CASSATGAPETQYF. CDR3 bases: TGTGCCAGCAGCGCAACAGGGGCCCCAGAGACCCAGTACTTC. J is TRBJ2-5 and V is TRBV7-3; 7 bases align to TRBD1. CDR3 size: 14 residues. The ends lost 5 bases at V and 4 bases at J; junction bases unmatched: 7. CDR1 and CDR2 (germline): SGHTA, FQGTGA.

The CDR3, as DNA: TGTGCCAGCAGTTTATCCTCGGGGGTTCAGCCCCAGCATTTT. Protein sequence: CASSLSSGVQPQHF. V gene TRBV28 combines with J gene TRBJ1-5; D might be TRBD1 (5 bases). Germline V lookup: CDR1 MDHEN, CDR2 SYDVKM. V was cut by 1 base and J by 6 bases, with 10 bases left in between. The CDR3 runs to 14 residues. The full variable domain, completed using reference TRBV28 and TRBJ1-5, is DVKVTQSSRYLVKRTGEKVFLECVQDMDHENMFWYRQDPGLGLRLIYFSYDVKMKEKGDIPEGYSVSREKKERFSLILESASTNQTSMYLCASSLSSGVQPQHFGDGTRLSIL.

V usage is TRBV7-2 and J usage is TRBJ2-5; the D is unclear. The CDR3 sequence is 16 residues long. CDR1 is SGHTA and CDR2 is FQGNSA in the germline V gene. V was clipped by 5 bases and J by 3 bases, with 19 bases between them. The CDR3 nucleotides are TGTGCCAGCAGCCTGAATATCGGCAGGTCGGAAGAGACCCAGTACTTC. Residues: CASSLNIGRSEETQYF.

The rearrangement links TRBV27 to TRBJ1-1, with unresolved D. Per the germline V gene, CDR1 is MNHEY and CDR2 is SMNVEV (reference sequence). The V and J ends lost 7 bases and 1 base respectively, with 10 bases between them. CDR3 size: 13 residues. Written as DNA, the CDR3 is TGTGCCAGCACCCAGGCGGGGAACACTGAAGCTTTCTTT. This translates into CASTQAGNTEAFF.

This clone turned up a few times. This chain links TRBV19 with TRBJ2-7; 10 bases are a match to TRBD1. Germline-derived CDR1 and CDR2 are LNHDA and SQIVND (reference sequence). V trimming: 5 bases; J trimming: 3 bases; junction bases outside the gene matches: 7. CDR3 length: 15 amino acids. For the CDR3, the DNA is TGTGCCAGTAGTTCCCGGACAGGGGGGAACTACGAGCAGTACTTC. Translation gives CASSSRTGGNYEQYF.

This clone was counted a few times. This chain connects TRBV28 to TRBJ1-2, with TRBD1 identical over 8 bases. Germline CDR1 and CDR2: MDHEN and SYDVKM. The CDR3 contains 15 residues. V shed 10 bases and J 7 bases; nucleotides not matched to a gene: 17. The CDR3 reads CATRETGANLFGYTF. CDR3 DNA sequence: TGTGCCACTCGGGAGACAGGGGCGAACCTTTTTGGCTACACCTTC.

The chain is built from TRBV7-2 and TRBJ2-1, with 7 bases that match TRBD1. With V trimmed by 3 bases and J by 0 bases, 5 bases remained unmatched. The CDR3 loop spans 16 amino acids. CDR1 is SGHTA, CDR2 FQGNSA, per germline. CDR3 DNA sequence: TGTGCCAGCAGCTTCTTAGACAGGGCCTCCTACAATGAGCAGTTCTTC. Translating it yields CASSFLDRASYNEQFF.

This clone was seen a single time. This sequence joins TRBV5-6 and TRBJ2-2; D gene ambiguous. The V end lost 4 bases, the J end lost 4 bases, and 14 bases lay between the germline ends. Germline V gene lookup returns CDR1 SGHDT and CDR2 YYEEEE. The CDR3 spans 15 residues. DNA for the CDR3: TGTGCCAGCAGCCCAGGATTCACCGGCACCGGGGAGCTGTTTTTT. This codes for CASSPGFTGTGELFF.

The CDR3 nucleotides read TGCGCCAGCAGCTTGGGACAGGGGCTCACAGATACGCAGTATTTT. This codes for CASSLGQGLTDTQYF. The chain has TRBV5-1 and TRBJ2-3; 8 nucleotides line up with TRBD1. Germline loops: CDR1 SGHRS, CDR2 YFSETQ. CDR3 length: 15 residues. With V trimmed by 0 bases and J by 2 bases, 2 bases remained unmatched.

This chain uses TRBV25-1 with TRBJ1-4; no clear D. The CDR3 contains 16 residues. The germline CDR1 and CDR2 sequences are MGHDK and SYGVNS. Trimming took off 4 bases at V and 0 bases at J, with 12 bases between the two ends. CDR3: CASSGGGFPTNEKLFF. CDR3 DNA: TGTGCCAGCAGTGGTGGAGGGTTTCCAACTAATGAAAAACTGTTTTTT.

CDR3: CASSSSGAWNQPQHF. As DNA, the CDR3 is TGTGCCAGCAGCTCTTCAGGGGCATGGAATCAGCCCCAGCATTTT. The chain uses TRBV7-9 and TRBJ1-5; the D gene is possibly TRBD1 (6 bases). The V end was cut by 4 bases, the J end by 4 bases, with 14 bases between. Germline CDR1 SEHNR, CDR2 FQNEAQ (reference sequence). This CDR3 is 15 amino acids long.

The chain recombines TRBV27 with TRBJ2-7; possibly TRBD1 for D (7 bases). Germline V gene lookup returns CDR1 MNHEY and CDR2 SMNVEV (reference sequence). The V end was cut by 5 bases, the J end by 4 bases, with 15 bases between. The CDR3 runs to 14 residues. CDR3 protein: CASSEGAGGYEQYF. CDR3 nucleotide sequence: TGTGCCAGCAGTGAGGGGGCAGGAGGGTACGAGCAGTACTTC.

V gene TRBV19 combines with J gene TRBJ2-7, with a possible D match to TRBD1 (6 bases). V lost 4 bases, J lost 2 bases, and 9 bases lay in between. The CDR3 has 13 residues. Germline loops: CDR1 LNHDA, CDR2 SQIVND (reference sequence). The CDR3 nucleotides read TGTGCCAGTAGTACTCAGGGGCCCTACGAGCAGTACTTC. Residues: CASSTQGPYEQYF.

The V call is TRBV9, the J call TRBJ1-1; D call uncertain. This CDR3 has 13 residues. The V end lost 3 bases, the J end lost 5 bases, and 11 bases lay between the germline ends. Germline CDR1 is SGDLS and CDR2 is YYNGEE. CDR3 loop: CASSAQTLTEAFF. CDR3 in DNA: TGTGCCAGCAGCGCGCAGACACTTACTGAAGCTTTCTTT.

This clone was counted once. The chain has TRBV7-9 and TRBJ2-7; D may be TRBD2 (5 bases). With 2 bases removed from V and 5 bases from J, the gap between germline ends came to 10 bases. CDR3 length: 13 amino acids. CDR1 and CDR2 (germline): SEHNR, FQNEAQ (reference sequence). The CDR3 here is CASSLPSGNEQYF. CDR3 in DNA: TGTGCCAGCAGCTTACCCTCGGGGAACGAGCAGTACTTC.

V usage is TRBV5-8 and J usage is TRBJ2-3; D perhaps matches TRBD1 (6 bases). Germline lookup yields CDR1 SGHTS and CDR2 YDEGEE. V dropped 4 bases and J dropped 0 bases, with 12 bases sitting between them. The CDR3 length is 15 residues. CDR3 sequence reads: CASSQSDRSTDTQYF. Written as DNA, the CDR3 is TGTGCCAGCAGCCAATCAGACAGGAGCACAGATACGCAGTATTTT.

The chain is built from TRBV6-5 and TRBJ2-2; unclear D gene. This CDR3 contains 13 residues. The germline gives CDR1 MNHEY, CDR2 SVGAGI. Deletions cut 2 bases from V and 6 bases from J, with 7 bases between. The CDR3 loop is CASSYEAAGELFF. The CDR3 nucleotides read TGTGCCAGCAGTTACGAGGCGGCCGGGGAGCTGTTTTTT.

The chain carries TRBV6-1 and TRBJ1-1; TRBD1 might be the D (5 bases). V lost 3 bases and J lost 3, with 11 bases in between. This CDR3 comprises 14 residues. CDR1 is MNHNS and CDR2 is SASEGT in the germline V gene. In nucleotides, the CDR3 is TGTGCCAGCAGTGACCAGGGTCGAGACACTGAAGCTTTCTTT. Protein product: CASSDQGRDTEAFF.

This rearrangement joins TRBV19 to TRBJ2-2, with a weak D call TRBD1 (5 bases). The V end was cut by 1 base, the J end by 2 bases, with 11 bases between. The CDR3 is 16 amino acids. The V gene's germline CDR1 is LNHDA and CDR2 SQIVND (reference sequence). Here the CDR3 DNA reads TGTGCCAGTAGTATAGCTAGGGGCTCTAACACCGGGGAGCTGTTTTTT. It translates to CASSIARGSNTGELFF.

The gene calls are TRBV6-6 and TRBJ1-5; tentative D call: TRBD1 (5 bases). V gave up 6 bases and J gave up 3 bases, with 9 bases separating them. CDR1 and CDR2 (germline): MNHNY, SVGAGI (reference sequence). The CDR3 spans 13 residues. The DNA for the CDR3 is TGTGCCAGCAGCCTAGGGGTCAATCAGCCCCAGCATTTT. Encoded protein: CASSLGVNQPQHF.

The CDR3 loop is CASSLGTGVGELFF. CDR3 bases: TGTGCCAGCAGCCTAGGGACAGGGGTCGGGGAGCTGTTTTTT. The gene calls are TRBV27 and TRBJ2-2; 10 bases map to TRBD1. With V trimmed by 6 bases and J by 7 bases, 5 bases remained unmatched. Germline CDR1 is MNHEY and CDR2 is SMNVEV (reference sequence). The CDR3 runs to 14 residues.

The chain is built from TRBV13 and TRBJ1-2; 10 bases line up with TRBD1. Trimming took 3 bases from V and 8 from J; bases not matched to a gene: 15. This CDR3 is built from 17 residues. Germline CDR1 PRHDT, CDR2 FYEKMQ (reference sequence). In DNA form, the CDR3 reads TGTGCCAGCAGCTTTGACAGGGGGCTGGGGGGGGAAGGGGGCTACACCTTC. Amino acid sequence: CASSFDRGLGGEGGYTF.

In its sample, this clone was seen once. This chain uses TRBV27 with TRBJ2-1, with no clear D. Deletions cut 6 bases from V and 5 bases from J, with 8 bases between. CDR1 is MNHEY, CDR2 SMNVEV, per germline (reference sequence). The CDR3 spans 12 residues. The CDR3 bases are TGTGCCAGCAGCCCCCGAGACAATGAGCAGTTCTTC. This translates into CASSPRDNEQFF.

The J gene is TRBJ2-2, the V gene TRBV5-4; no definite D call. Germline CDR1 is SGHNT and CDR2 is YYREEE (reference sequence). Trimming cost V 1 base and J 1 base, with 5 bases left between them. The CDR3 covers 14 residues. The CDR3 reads CASSLKRNTGELFF. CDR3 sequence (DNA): TGTGCCAGCAGCTTGAAGCGGAACACCGGGGAGCTGTTTTTT.

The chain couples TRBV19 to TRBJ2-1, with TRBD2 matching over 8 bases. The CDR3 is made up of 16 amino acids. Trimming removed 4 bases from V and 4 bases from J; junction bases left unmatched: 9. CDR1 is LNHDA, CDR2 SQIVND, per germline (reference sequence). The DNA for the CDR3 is TGTGCCAGTAGTAGGGGTCCGGGAGGGCCATACAATGAGCAGTTCTTC. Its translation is CASSRGPGGPYNEQFF.

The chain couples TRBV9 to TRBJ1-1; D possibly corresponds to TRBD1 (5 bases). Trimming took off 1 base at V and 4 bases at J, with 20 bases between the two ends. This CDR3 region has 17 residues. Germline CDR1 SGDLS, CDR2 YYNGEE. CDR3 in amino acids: CASSVTSQGGSVTEAFF. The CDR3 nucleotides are TGTGCCAGCAGCGTAACGTCGCAGGGAGGTTCGGTCACTGAAGCTTTCTTT.

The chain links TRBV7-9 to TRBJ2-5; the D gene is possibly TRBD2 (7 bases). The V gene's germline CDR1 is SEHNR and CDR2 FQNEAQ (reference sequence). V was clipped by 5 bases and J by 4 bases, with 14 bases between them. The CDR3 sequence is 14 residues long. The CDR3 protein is CASSAGRGGETQYF. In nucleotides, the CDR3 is TGTGCCAGCAGCGCAGGGAGGGGGGGAGAGACCCAGTACTTC. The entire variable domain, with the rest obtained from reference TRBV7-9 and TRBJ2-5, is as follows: DTGVSQNPRHKITKRGQNVTFRCDPISEHNRLYWYRQTLGQGPEFLTYFQNEAQLEKSRLLSDRFSAERPKGSFSTLEIQRTEQGDSAMYLCASSAGRGGETQYFGPGTRLLVL.

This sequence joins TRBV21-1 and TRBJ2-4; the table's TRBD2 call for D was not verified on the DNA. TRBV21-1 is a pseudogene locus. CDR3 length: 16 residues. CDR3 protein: CASSRLPKRAKNIQYF. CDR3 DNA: TGTGCCAGCAGCAGACTTCCCAAGAGGGCCAAAAACATTCAGTACTTC.